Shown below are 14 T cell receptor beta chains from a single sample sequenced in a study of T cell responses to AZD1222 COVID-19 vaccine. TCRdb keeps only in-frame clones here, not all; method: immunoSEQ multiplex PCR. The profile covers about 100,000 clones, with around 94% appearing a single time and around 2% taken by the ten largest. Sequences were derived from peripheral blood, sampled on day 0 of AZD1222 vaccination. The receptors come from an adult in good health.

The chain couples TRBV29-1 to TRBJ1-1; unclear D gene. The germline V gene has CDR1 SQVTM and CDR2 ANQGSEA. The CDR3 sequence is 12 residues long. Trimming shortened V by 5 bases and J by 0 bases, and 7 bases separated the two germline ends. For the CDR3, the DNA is TGCAGCGTTAGACCCATGAACACTGAAGCTTTCTTT. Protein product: CSVRPMNTEAFF.

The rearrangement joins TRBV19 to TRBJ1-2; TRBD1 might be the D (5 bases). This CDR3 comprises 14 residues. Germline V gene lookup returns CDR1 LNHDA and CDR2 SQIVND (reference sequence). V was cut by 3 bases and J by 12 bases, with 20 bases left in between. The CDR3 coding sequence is TGTGCCAGTAGTATGAATCCCGGGACTTGGTCGGACACCTTC. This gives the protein CASSMNPGTWSDTF.

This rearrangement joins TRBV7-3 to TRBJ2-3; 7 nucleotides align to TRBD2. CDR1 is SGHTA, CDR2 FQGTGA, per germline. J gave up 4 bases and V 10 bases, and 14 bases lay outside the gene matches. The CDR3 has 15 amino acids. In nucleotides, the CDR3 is TGTGCCACCGAGGGAGGGAATACAGAGTCAGATACGCAGTATTTT. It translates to CATEGGNTESDTQYF.

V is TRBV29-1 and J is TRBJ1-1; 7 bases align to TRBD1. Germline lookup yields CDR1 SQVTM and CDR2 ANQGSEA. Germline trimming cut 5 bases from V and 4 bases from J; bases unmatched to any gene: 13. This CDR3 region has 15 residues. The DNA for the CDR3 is TGCAGCGTTACCGGGACAGAAAGGCGCGTCACTGAAGCTTTCTTT. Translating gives CSVTGTERRVTEAFF.

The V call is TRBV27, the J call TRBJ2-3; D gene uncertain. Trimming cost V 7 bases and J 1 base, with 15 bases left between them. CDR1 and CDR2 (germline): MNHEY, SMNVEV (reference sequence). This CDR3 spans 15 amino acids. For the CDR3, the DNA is TGTGCCAGCAAAGTTTCCGACCTCCGCACAGATACGCAGTATTTT. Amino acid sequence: CASKVSDLRTDTQYF.

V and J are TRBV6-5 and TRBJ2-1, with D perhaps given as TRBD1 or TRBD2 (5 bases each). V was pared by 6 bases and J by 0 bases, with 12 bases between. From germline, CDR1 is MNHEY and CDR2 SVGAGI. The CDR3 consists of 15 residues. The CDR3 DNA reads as TGTGCCAGCAGGGGACGGATGAGCTCCTACAATGAGCAGTTCTTC. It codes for CASRGRMSSYNEQFF.

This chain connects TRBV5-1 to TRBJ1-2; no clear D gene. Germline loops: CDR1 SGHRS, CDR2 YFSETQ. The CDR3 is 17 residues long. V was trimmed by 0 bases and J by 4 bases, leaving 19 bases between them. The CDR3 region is CASSLEGVAGRSYGYTF. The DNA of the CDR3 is TGCGCCAGCAGCTTGGAAGGAGTAGCTGGCCGGAGCTATGGCTACACCTTC.

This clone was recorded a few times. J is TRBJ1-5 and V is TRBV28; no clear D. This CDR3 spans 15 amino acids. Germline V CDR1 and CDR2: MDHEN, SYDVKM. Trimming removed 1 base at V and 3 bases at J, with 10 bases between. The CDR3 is CASSLSGSYNQPQHF. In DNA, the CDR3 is TGTGCCAGCAGTTTATCGGGGTCCTACAATCAGCCCCAGCATTTT.

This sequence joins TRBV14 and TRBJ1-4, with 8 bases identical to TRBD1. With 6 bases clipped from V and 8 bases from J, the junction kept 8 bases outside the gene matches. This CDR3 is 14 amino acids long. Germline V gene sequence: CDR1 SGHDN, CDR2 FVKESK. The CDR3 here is CASRRTGITEKLFF. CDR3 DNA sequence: TGTGCCAGCAGACGGACAGGGATCACAGAAAAACTGTTTTTT. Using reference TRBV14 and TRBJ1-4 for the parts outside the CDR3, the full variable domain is EAGVTQFPSHSVIEKGQTVTLRCDPISGHDNLYWYRRVMGKEIKFLLHFVKESKQDESGMPNNRFLAERTGGTYSTLKVQPAELEDSGVYFCASRRTGITEKLFFGSGTQLSVL.

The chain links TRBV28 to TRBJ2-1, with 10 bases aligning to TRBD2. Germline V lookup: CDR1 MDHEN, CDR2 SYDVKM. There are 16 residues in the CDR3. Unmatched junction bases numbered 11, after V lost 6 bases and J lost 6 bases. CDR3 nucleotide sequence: TGTGCCAGCAGCTCGGGGGTAGCGGGAGGACTCAATGAGCAGTTCTTC. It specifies CASSSGVAGGLNEQFF. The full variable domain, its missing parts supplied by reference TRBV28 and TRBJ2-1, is DVKVTQSSRYLVKRTGEKVFLECVQDMDHENMFWYRQDPGLGLRLIYFSYDVKMKEKGDIPEGYSVSREKKERFSLILESASTNQTSMYLCASSSGVAGGLNEQFFGPGTRLTVL.

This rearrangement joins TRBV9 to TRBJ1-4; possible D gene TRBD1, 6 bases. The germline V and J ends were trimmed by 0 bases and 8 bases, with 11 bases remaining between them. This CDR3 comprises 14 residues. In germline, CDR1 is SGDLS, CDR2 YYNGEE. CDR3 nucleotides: TGTGCCAGCAGCGTAGGGGGGGCCGCCGAAAAACTGTTTTTT. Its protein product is CASSVGGAAEKLFF.

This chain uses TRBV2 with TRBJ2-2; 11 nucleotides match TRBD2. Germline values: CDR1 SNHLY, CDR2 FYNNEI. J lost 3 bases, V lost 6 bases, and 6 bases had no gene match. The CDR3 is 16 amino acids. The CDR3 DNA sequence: TGTGCCAGCAGGGCAACTAGCGGGAGATACACCGGGGAGCTGTTTTTT. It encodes CASRATSGRYTGELFF.

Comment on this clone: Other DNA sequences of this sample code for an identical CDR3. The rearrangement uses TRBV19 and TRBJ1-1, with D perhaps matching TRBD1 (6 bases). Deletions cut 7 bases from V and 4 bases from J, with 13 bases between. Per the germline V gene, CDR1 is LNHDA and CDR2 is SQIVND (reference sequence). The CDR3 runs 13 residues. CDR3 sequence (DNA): TGTGCCAGTAACCCTGGGGGCTCCACTGAAGCTTTCTTT. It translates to CASNPGGSTEAFF.

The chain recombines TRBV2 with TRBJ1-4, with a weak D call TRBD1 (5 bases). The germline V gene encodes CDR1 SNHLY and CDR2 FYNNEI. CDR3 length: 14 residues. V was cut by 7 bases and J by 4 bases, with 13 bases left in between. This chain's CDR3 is CASNLDSGNEKLFF. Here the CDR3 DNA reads TGTGCCAGCAACCTTGACAGCGGTAATGAAAAACTGTTTTTT.